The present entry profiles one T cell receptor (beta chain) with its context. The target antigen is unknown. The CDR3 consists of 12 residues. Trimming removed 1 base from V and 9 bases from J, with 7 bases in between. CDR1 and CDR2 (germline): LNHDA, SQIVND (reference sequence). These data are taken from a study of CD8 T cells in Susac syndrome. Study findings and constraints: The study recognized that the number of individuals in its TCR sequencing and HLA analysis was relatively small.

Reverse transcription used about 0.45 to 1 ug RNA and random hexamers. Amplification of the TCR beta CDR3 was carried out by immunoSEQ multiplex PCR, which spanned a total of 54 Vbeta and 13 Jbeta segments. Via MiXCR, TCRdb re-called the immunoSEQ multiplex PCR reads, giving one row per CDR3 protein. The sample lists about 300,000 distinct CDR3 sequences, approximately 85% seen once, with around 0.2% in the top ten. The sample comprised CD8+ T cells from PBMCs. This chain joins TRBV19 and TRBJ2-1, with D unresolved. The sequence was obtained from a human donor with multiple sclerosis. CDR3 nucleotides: TGTGCCAGTAGTATAGGGGGTCCTGAGCAGTTCTTC. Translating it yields CASSIGGPEQFF.